The entry that follows covers one T cell receptor (beta chain) sequence. These data are taken from a study of T cell changes during pregnancy in multiple sclerosis. Method: immunoSEQ multiplex PCR; TCRdb's copy keeps in-frame clones and lacks some. The sample shows about 48,000 clones, about 88% of them seen only once. The source of this sequence is a female donor with multiple sclerosis, enrolled in a pregnancy study. Sequences were derived from CD4+ T cells from peripheral blood mononuclear cells, sampled in the second trimester of pregnancy.

The DNA of the CDR3 is TGTGCCAGCAGACTAACCCAGGGGCGGGCTTTCTTT. Its translation: CASRLTQGRAFF. The rearrangement joins TRBV28 to TRBJ1-1; maybe TRBD1 (6 bases). The CDR3 totals 12 residues. Germline V gene data show CDR1 as MDHEN and CDR2 as SYDVKM. Trimming removed 6 bases from V and 11 bases from J, with 16 bases in between.